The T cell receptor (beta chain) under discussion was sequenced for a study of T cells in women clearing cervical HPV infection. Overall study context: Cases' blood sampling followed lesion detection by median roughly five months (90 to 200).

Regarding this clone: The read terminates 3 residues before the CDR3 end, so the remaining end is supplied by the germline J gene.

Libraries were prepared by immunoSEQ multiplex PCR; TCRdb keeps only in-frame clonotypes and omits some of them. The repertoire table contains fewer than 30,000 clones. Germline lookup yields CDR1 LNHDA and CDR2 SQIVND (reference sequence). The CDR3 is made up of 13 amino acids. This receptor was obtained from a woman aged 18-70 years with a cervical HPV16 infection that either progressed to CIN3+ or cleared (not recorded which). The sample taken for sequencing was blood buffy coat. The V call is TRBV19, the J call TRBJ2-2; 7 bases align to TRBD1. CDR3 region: CASSNSGGEKLFF. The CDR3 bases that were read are TGTGCCAGTAGTAACTCAGGGGGTGAAAAG. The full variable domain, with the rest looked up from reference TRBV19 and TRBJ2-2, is DGGITQSPKYLFRKEGQNVTLSCEQNLNHDAMYWYRQDPGQGLRLIYYSQIVNDFQKGDIAEGYSVSREKKESFPLTVTSAQKNPTAFYLCASSNSGGEKLFFGEGSRLTVL.